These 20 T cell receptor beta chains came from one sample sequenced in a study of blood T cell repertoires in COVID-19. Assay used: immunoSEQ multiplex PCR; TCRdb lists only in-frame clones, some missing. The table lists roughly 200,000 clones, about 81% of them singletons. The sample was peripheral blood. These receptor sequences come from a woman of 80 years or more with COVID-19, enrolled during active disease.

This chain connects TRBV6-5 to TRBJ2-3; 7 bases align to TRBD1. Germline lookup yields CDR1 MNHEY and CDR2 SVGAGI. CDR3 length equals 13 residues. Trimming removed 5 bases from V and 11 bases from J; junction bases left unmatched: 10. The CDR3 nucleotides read TGTGCCAGCAGTACCACACAGGGGATAGGGCAGTATTTT. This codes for CASSTTQGIGQYF.

CDR3 protein: CSASQDDRGLRTDTQYF. In nucleotides, the CDR3 is TGCAGTGCTAGTCAGGACGACAGGGGGCTACGCACAGATACGCAGTATTTT. The rearrangement links TRBV20-1 to TRBJ2-3; 10 positions match TRBD1. CDR1 and CDR2 from the germline V gene are DFQATT and SNEGSKA (reference sequence). CDR3 length equals 17 residues. The junction had 10 bases not matched to a gene; V was cut back by 3 bases and J by 1 base.

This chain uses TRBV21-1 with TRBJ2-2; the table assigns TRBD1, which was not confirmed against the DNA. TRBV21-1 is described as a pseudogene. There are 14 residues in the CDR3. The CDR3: CASSRQGRTGELFF. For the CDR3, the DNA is TGTGCCAGCAGCCGACAGGGTAGGACCGGGGAGCTGTTTTTT.

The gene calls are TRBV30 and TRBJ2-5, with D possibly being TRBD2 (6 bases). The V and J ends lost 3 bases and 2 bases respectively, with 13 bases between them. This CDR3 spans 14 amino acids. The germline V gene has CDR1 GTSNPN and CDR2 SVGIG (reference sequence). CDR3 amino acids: CAWRGEVGQETQYF. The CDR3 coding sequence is TGTGCCTGGAGGGGGGAGGTCGGGCAAGAGACCCAGTACTTC.

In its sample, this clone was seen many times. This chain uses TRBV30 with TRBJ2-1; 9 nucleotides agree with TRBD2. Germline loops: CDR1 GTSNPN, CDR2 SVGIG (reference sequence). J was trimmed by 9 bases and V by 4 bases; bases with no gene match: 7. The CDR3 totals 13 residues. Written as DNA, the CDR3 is TGTGCCTGGATGGGCGGGGGGGCGCGTGAGCAGTTCTTC. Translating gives CAWMGGGAREQFF.

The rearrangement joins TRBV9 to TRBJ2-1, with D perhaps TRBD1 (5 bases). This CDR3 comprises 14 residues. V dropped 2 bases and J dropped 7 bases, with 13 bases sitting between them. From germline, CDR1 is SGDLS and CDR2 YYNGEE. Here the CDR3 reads CASSVQMSGNEQFF. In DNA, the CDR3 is TGTGCCAGCAGCGTCCAGATGTCAGGGAATGAGCAGTTCTTC.

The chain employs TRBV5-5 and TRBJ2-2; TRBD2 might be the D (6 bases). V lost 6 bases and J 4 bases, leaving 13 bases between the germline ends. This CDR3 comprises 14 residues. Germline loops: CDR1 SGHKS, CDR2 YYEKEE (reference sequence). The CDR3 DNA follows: TGTGCCAGCACTCATCCGGGGGTCACCGGGGAGCTGTTTTTT. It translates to CASTHPGVTGELFF.

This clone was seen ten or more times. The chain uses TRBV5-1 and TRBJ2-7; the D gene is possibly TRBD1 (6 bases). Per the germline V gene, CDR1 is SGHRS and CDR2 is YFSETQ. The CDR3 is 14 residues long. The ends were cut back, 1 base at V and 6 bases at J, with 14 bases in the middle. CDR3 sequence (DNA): TGCGCCAGCAGCTTGATACAGGGATATGGCGAGCAGTACTTC. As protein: CASSLIQGYGEQYF.

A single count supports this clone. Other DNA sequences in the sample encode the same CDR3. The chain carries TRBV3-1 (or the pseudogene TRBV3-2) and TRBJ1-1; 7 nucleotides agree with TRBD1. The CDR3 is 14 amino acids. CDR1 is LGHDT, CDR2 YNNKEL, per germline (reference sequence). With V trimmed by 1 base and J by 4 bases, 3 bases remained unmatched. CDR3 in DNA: TGTGCCAGCAGCCAAGCTGCAGGGGGCACTGAAGCTTTCTTT. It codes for CASSQAAGGTEAFF.

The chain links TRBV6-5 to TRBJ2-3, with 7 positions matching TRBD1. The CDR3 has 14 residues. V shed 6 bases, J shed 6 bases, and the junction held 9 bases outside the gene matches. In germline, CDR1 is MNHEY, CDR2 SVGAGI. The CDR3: CASSPRQGTDTQYF. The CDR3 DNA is TGTGCCAGCAGCCCCCGACAGGGAACGGATACGCAGTATTTT.

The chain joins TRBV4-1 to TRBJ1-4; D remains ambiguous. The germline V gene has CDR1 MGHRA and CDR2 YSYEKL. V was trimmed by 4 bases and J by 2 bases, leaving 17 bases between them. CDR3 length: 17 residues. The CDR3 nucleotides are TGCGCCAGCAGCCCCATCGGGAGGGAACTGACTAATGAAAAACTGTTTTTT. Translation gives CASSPIGRELTNEKLFF.

CDR3 residues: CASTSGLNEQFF. The CDR3 DNA follows: TGCGCCAGCACTAGCGGGCTCAATGAGCAGTTCTTC. J is TRBJ2-1 and V is TRBV5-1; 8 bases align to TRBD2. The V gene's germline CDR1 is SGHRS and CDR2 YFSETQ. With V trimmed by 6 bases and J by 6 bases, 2 bases remained unmatched. There are 12 residues in the CDR3.

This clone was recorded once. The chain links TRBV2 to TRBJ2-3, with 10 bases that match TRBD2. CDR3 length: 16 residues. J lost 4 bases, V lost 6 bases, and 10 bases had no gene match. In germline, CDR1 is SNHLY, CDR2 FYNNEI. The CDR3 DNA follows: TGTGCCAGCAGGGCAGGTTTAGCGGGGGGTGCAGATACGCAGTATTTT. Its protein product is CASRAGLAGGADTQYF.

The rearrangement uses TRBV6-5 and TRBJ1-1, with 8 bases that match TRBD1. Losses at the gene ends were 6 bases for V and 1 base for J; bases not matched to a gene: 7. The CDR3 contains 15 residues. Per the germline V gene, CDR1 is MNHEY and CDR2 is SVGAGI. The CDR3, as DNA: TGTGCCAGCAGATCCTACAGGGGGGGGAACACTGAAGCTTTCTTT. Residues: CASRSYRGGNTEAFF.

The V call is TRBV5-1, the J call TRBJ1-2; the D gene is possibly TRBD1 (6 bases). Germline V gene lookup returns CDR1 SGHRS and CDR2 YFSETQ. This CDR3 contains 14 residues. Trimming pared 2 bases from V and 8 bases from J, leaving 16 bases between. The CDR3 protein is CASSFLQGDLGYTF. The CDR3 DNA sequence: TGCGCCAGCAGCTTTTTACAGGGTGATTTAGGCTACACCTTC.

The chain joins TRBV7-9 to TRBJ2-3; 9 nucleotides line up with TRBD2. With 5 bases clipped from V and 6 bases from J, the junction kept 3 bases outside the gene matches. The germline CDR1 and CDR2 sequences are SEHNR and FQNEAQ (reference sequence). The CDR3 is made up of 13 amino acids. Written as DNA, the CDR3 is TGTGCCAGCAGCCCCGGGACTAGCGATACGCAGTATTTT. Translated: CASSPGTSDTQYF. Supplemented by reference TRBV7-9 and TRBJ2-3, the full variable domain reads DTGVSQNPRHKITKRGQNVTFRCDPISEHNRLYWYRQTLGQGPEFLTYFQNEAQLEKSRLLSDRFSAERPKGSFSTLEIQRTEQGDSAMYLCASSPGTSDTQYFGPGTRLTVL.

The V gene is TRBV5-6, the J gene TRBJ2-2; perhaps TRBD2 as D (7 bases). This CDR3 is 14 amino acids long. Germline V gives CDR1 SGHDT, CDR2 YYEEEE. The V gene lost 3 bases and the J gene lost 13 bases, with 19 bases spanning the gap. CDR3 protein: CASSSWGGAEGLFF. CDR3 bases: TGTGCCAGCAGCTCCTGGGGGGGCGCGGAGGGGCTGTTTTTT.

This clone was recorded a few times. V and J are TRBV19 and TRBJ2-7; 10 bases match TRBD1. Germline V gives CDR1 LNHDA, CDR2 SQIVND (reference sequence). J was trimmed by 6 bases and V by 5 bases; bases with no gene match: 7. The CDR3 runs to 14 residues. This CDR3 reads CASSGQGVSGEQYF. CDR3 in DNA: TGTGCCAGTAGTGGACAGGGGGTCTCAGGCGAGCAGTACTTC. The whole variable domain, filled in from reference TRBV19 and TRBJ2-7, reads DGGITQSPKYLFRKEGQNVTLSCEQNLNHDAMYWYRQDPGQGLRLIYYSQIVNDFQKGDIAEGYSVSREKKESFPLTVTSAQKNPTAFYLCASSGQGVSGEQYFGPGTRLTVT.

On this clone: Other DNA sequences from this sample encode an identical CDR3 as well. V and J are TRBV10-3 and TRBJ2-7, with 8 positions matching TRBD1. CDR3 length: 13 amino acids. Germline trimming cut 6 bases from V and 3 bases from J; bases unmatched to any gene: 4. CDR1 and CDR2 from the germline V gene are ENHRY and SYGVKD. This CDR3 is CAIRQGASYEQYF. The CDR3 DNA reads TGTGCCATCAGGCAGGGGGCAAGCTACGAGCAGTACTTC.

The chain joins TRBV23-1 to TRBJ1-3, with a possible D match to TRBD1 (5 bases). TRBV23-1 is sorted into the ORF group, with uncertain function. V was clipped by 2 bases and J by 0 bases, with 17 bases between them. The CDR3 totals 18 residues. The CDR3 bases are TGCGCCAGCAGTCAAAGGTTGGGGGGAAACCCCTCTGGAAACACCATATATTTT. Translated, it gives CASSQRLGGNPSGNTIYF.